These 22 T cell receptor beta chains were all obtained from the same sample, sequenced in a study of blood T cell repertoires in COVID-19. Profiling relied on immunoSEQ multiplex PCR, and the TCRdb table lists in-frame clones only, not all of them. The sample records about 180,000 clones, about 81% being singletons. Input material: peripheral blood. The source is a woman in her 70s with acute or convalescent COVID-19.

This chain uses TRBV11-2 with TRBJ2-7, with 8 bases identical to TRBD1. This CDR3 has 14 residues. Looked up from germline, CDR1 is SGHAT and CDR2 is FQNNGV. V shed 5 bases and J 2 bases; nucleotides not matched to a gene: 5. The DNA of the CDR3 is TGTGCCAGCAGCCCGGGGGACAGGCCCTACGAGCAGTACTTC. This encodes CASSPGDRPYEQYF.

The chain joins TRBV5-1 to TRBJ1-4; D possibly corresponds to TRBD1 (6 bases). V dropped 9 bases and J dropped 7 bases, with 19 bases sitting between them. Germline V gene sequence: CDR1 SGHRS, CDR2 YFSETQ. The CDR3 consists of 14 residues. As DNA, the CDR3 is TGCGCCACCCGACCGGGGGGGCTTGGTGAAAAACTGTTTTTT. Translation gives CATRPGGLGEKLFF.

The rearrangement links TRBV4-1 to TRBJ1-4, with D unresolved. Trimming removed 0 bases from V and 6 bases from J, with 11 bases in between. Germline CDR1 and CDR2: MGHRA and YSYEKL. This CDR3 contains 15 residues. CDR3 sequence reads: CASSQEFGGDEKLFF. The CDR3 region has the DNA TGCGCCAGCAGCCAAGAATTCGGCGGGGATGAAAAACTGTTTTTT.

This chain links TRBV7-2 with TRBJ2-2, with 9 bases that match TRBD1. The germline V gene encodes CDR1 SGHTA and CDR2 FQGNSA. V gave up 1 base and J gave up 6 bases; unmatched junction bases: 3. This CDR3 region has 15 residues. For the CDR3, the DNA is TGTGCCAGCAGCTTAGGGACAGGGGTCTCCGGGGAGCTGTTTTTT. Translating gives CASSLGTGVSGELFF.

CDR3 DNA: TGTGCCACCAGCAGGTACGGGACAGGTGGAAACACCATATATTTT. Translating gives CATSRYGTGGNTIYF. The chain links TRBV15 to TRBJ1-3; 8 bases are a match to TRBD1. V lost 3 bases to trimming and J lost 3 bases; unmatched junction nucleotides: 4. The CDR3 spans 15 residues. Germline values: CDR1 LNHNV, CDR2 YYDKDF (reference sequence).

This chain links TRBV7-2 with TRBJ1-3; D uncertain. The CDR3 has 13 residues. Germline V gene sequence: CDR1 SGHTA, CDR2 FQGNSA. Trimming removed 4 bases at V and 1 base at J, with 5 bases between. The DNA of the CDR3 is TGTGCCAGCAGCTCAGAATCTGGAAACACCATATATTTT. Protein product: CASSSESGNTIYF.

The chain joins TRBV7-2 to TRBJ2-1; 9 bases align to TRBD2. With V trimmed by 3 bases and J by 9 bases, 12 bases remained unmatched. The CDR3 consists of 16 residues. CDR1 and CDR2 from the germline V gene are SGHTA and FQGNSA. The DNA for the CDR3 is TGTGCCAGCAGCTTCCTTCAACTTAGCGGGGGTAGTGAGCAGTTCTTC. Translating it yields CASSFLQLSGGSEQFF.

The CDR3 loop is CASSSNRDIRGEQFF. CDR3 sequence (DNA): TGTGCCAGCAGCTCAAACCGAGATATCCGGGGTGAGCAGTTCTTC. The chain uses TRBV7-6 and TRBJ2-1, with a possible D match to TRBD2 (5 bases). CDR3 size: 15 residues. In germline, CDR1 is SGHVS, CDR2 FNYEAQ. V lost 4 bases and J 9 bases, leaving 19 bases between the germline ends.

The chain recombines TRBV10-3 with TRBJ1-2; D is perhaps TRBD1 (5 bases). The V end was cut by 2 bases, the J end by 4 bases, with 17 bases between. Germline-derived CDR1 and CDR2 are ENHRY and SYGVKD. The CDR3 is 16 residues long. The chain's CDR3 is CAISEKSQGQGYGYTF. The DNA for the CDR3 is TGTGCCATCAGTGAGAAGTCCCAGGGCCAGGGCTATGGCTACACCTTC.

This clone was seen a handful of times. This sequence joins TRBV28 and TRBJ1-2; D possibly corresponds to TRBD1 (5 bases). Trimming took 3 bases from V and 3 from J, leaving 11 bases between them. The CDR3 spans 14 residues. Germline V gene data show CDR1 as MDHEN and CDR2 as SYDVKM. DNA of the CDR3: TGTGCCAGCAGTTTTGGGGCTGGTCACTATGGCTACACCTTC. Protein sequence: CASSFGAGHYGYTF.

The V and J genes are TRBV19 and TRBJ2-3, with 8 bases lining up with TRBD2. Looked up from germline, CDR1 is LNHDA and CDR2 is SQIVND (reference sequence). The length of the CDR3 is 18 residues. The V gene end was trimmed by 3 bases and the J gene end by 0 bases; junction bases not matched to a gene: 11. CDR3: CASSIPRYGRVSTDTQYF. The CDR3 region has the DNA TGTGCCAGTAGTATCCCACGATACGGGAGGGTTAGCACAGATACGCAGTATTTT.

V and J are TRBV6-5 and TRBJ1-1; 7 bases map to TRBD1. This CDR3 spans 14 amino acids. In germline, CDR1 is MNHEY, CDR2 SVGAGI. The junction had 7 bases not matched to a gene; V was cut back by 4 bases and J by 5 bases. This CDR3 reads CASSSTIRGTEAFF. The CDR3 DNA reads as TGTGCCAGCAGTTCTACAATCAGGGGGACTGAAGCTTTCTTT.

The V call is TRBV5-4, the J call TRBJ2-7; 12 bases align to TRBD2. The CDR3 consists of 18 residues. J gave up 4 bases and V 0 bases, and 11 bases lay outside the gene matches. Germline V CDR1 and CDR2: SGHNT, YYREEE (reference sequence). CDR3 residues: CASSLGGALTSGGYEQYF. The CDR3 DNA sequence: TGTGCCAGCAGCTTGGGAGGGGCGTTGACTAGCGGGGGATACGAGCAGTACTTC.

The J gene is TRBJ2-2, the V gene TRBV5-1; D is possibly TRBD1 (7 bases). V lost 1 base and J 7 bases, leaving 11 bases between the germline ends. Germline V gene lookup returns CDR1 SGHRS and CDR2 YFSETQ. This CDR3 has 14 amino acids. Written as DNA, the CDR3 is TGCGCCAGCAGCTTGAGCCAGGGGGGCGGGGAGCTGTTTTTT. This sequence encodes CASSLSQGGGELFF.

The chain joins TRBV5-1 to TRBJ2-1; 9 bases match TRBD1. Germline V gene sequence: CDR1 SGHRS, CDR2 YFSETQ. V lost 0 bases, J lost 9 bases, and 7 bases stayed unmatched. The CDR3 contains 15 residues. DNA of the CDR3: TGCGCCAGCAGCTTGGAGCGACAGGGGGTGGGTGAGCAGTTCTTC. It codes for CASSLERQGVGEQFF.

This chain joins TRBV27 and TRBJ2-7, with D tentatively TRBD1 (6 bases). CDR1 and CDR2 from the germline V gene are MNHEY and SMNVEV (reference sequence). Trimming shortened V by 6 bases and J by 3 bases, and 12 bases separated the two germline ends. There are 13 residues in the CDR3. The CDR3, as DNA: TGTGCCAGCAGGAGGACAGTTTTCTACGAGCAGTACTTC. Encoded protein: CASRRTVFYEQYF.

V gene TRBV11-2 combines with J gene TRBJ2-3; tentative D call: TRBD1 (6 bases). The CDR3 is 15 residues long. Germline-derived CDR1 and CDR2 are SGHAT and FQNNGV. The V end was cut by 3 bases, the J end by 0 bases, with 10 bases between. The CDR3: CASSFVGQSTDTQYF. For the CDR3, the DNA is TGTGCCAGCAGCTTCGTTGGACAGAGCACAGATACGCAGTATTTT.

V usage is TRBV4-1 and J usage is TRBJ2-3, with TRBD2 matching 10 bases. After removal of 5 bases from V and 3 bases from J, the junction contained 5 bases not matched to a gene. Germline V gene lookup returns CDR1 MGHRA and CDR2 YSYEKL. The CDR3 has 15 residues. The CDR3 here is CASSSSGSWTDTQYF. DNA for the CDR3: TGCGCCAGCAGCTCTAGCGGGAGTTGGACAGATACGCAGTATTTT.

This clone was recorded only once. V gene TRBV6-5 combines with J gene TRBJ2-1, with 12 bases aligning to TRBD1. Germline V gene data show CDR1 as MNHEY and CDR2 as SVGAGI. The CDR3 is 16 residues long. V was pared by 4 bases and J by 7 bases, with 8 bases of the junction left unmatched. The DNA of the CDR3 is TGTGCCAGCAGTTTGAACCGGGACAGGGGGCGAAATGAGCAGTTCTTC. Its translation is CASSLNRDRGRNEQFF.

This clone has a handful of counts. This chain uses TRBV27 with TRBJ1-2; D unresolved. This CDR3 region has 14 residues. The V end was cut by 0 bases, the J end by 0 bases, with 5 bases between. CDR1 is MNHEY, CDR2 SMNVEV, per germline (reference sequence). The CDR3 region has the DNA TGTGCCAGCAGTTTATCCCGGGCTAACTATGGCTACACCTTC. Translated: CASSLSRANYGYTF.

The chain combines TRBV5-4 with TRBJ2-1; 10 bases map to TRBD2. Germline-derived CDR1 and CDR2 are SGHNT and YYREEE (reference sequence). Losses at the gene ends were 0 bases for V and 7 bases for J; bases not matched to a gene: 10. The CDR3 spans 17 residues. The chain's CDR3 is CASSLGPAGGPGNEQFF. The CDR3 nucleotides read TGTGCCAGCAGCTTGGGCCCAGCGGGGGGGCCGGGTAATGAGCAGTTCTTC.

This rearrangement joins TRBV19 to TRBJ2-1; 10 nucleotides match TRBD2. V shed 6 bases, J shed 8 bases, and the junction held 13 bases outside the gene matches. Germline CDR1 LNHDA, CDR2 SQIVND (reference sequence). This CDR3 comprises 16 residues. CDR3 region: CASRGRSGGALDEQFF. In DNA form, the CDR3 reads TGTGCCAGTAGGGGCCGAAGCGGGGGGGCCCTCGATGAGCAGTTCTTC.